These 27 T cell receptor beta chains were all obtained from the same sample, sequenced in a study of long-term antiretroviral therapy in people with HIV (dated by TCRdb to 2022 to 2024). Sequencing of the TRB variable region was done with the immunoSEQ hsTCRB v3.0 assay at survey level resolution. The source is immuneACCESS, and TCRdb retained only in-frame sequences with V and J called. Part of the clones is not carried over; for the studies checked, unresolved V genes explain less than half of this, and the remainder is unexplained. The sample table records under 15,000 clones; 88% of these occur just once. The biggest ten clones account for more than 20% of the sample. The starting material was unsorted PBMCs, obtained 2.1 years after starting antiretroviral therapy. Receptor source: a woman in her thirties or forties with HIV.

The chain joins TRBV10-3 to TRBJ2-7, with D perhaps TRBD1 or TRBD2 (6 bases each). Deletions cut 0 bases from V and 2 bases from J, with 8 bases between. The CDR3 has 14 residues. Germline V lookup: CDR1 ENHRY, CDR2 SYGVKD. The CDR3 DNA is TGTGCCATCAGTGAGTCGGAGGGGGCCTACGAGCAGTACTTC. Residues: CAISESEGAYEQYF.

This sequence joins TRBV4-1 and TRBJ2-7; the D gene is possibly TRBD1 (5 bases). The CDR3 sequence is 16 residues long. Trimming pared 6 bases from V and 5 bases from J, leaving 23 bases between. Germline CDR1 reads MGHRA; CDR2 reads YSYEKL. CDR3 DNA sequence: TGCGCCAGCAGTCTTCAGGTCGGCCAGGGTGCGGACGAGCAGTACTTC. This gives the protein CASSLQVGQGADEQYF.

J is TRBJ1-4 and V is TRBV13; 8 bases line up with TRBD1. The CDR3 is 13 amino acids. V lost 6 bases, J lost 7 bases, and 4 bases stayed unmatched. Germline V gene lookup returns CDR1 PRHDT and CDR2 FYEKMQ (reference sequence). In DNA, the CDR3 is TGTGCCAGCAGGCAGGGGGCGAGTGAAAAACTGTTTTTT. This gives the protein CASRQGASEKLFF. The entire variable domain, with the rest obtained from reference TRBV13 and TRBJ1-4, is as follows: AAGVIQSPRHLIKEKRETATLKCYPIPRHDTVYWYQQGPGQDPQFLISFYEKMQSDKGSIPDRFSAQQFSDYHSELNMSSLELGDSALYFCASRQGASEKLFFGSGTQLSVL.

The chain couples TRBV14 to TRBJ1-1; D not certain. The V end lost 2 bases, the J end lost 0 bases, and 4 bases lay between the germline ends. Germline V lookup: CDR1 SGHDN, CDR2 FVKESK. This CDR3 comprises 13 residues. CDR3 sequence (DNA): TGTGCCAGCAGCCAAATCTTGAACACTGAAGCTTTCTTT. The encoded protein is CASSQILNTEAFF.

The chain links TRBV11-2 to TRBJ2-5; no clear D gene. Trimming left V 1 base short and J 5 bases short, with 8 bases between. CDR3 length equals 13 residues. Germline CDR1 SGHAT, CDR2 FQNNGV. The CDR3 is CASSLALSETQYF. CDR3 coding DNA: TGTGCCAGCAGCTTAGCCCTGAGTGAGACCCAGTACTTC.

The V call is TRBV4-1, the J call TRBJ1-1; D unresolved. The CDR3 runs 16 residues. V lost 0 bases to trimming and J lost 5 bases, with 16 bases between them. The V gene's germline CDR1 is MGHRA and CDR2 YSYEKL. The CDR3 sequence: CASSQDVAAGDTEAFF. CDR3 in DNA: TGCGCCAGCAGCCAAGATGTGGCAGCGGGAGATACTGAAGCTTTCTTT.

The rearrangement joins TRBV30 to TRBJ1-2; D unclear. Trimming pared 6 bases from V and 4 bases from J, leaving 21 bases between. CDR3 length equals 15 residues. Germline V gives CDR1 GTSNPN, CDR2 SVGIG (reference sequence). CDR3 residues: CACLFSRVYGYGYTF. CDR3 in DNA: TGTGCCTGCCTTTTTTCTAGGGTATACGGCTATGGCTACACCTTC.

V usage is TRBV21-1 and J usage is TRBJ1-5; the table names TRBD1, a call not compared with the DNA. TRBV21-1 is an annotated pseudogene. The CDR3 is 17 amino acids. The CDR3 DNA sequence: TGTGCCAGCAGCAAAGGGACAGGGTATTATAGCAATCAGCCCCAGCATTTT. It is translated as CASSKGTGYYSNQPQHF.

The chain employs TRBV25-1 and TRBJ1-2, with D unclear. CDR3 length equals 13 residues. Germline V lookup: CDR1 MGHDK, CDR2 SYGVNS. The germline V and J ends were trimmed by 8 bases and 1 base, with 11 bases remaining between them. CDR3 sequence: CASAPTHNYGYTF. As DNA, the CDR3 is TGTGCCAGCGCGCCGACACATAACTATGGCTACACCTTC.

In regard to this clone: One junction end does not reproduce the germline sequence, and a read error may be involved. This sequence joins TRBV7-7 and TRBJ2-5; 16 bases line up with TRBD2. Germline V CDR1 and CDR2: SSHAT, FNYEAQ (reference sequence). The CDR3 consists of 17 residues. Here the CDR3 reads CASSSGLAGGRQETQYF. CDR3 sequence (DNA): TGTGCTAGCAGCTCGGGACTAGCGGGGGGGCGCCAAGAGACCCAGTACTTC.

This chain uses TRBV7-9 with TRBJ1-1; D remains ambiguous. CDR3 length: 12 amino acids. Germline V gene data show CDR1 as SEHNR and CDR2 as FQNEAQ (reference sequence). The V gene lost 1 base and the J gene lost 7 bases, with 7 bases spanning the gap. The CDR3 region is CASSLERGEAFF. DNA of the CDR3: TGTGCCAGCAGCTTAGAGCGAGGTGAAGCTTTCTTT.

The J gene is TRBJ1-5, the V gene TRBV30; D not certain. The CDR3 extends over 13 amino acids. V gave up 7 bases and J gave up 2 bases, with 12 bases separating them. The germline CDR1 and CDR2 sequences are GTSNPN and SVGIG (reference sequence). This chain's CDR3 is CASSVTGNQPQHF. DNA of the CDR3: TGTGCCTCTTCGGTGACGGGCAATCAGCCCCAGCATTTT.

This sequence joins TRBV5-4 and TRBJ1-1; D not resolved. Per the germline V gene, CDR1 is SGHNT and CDR2 is YYREEE (reference sequence). V was trimmed by 7 bases and J by 0 bases, leaving 10 bases between them. The CDR3 loop spans 13 amino acids. The CDR3 is CASGRTMNTEAFF. In DNA, the CDR3 is TGTGCCAGCGGTAGAACAATGAACACTGAAGCTTTCTTT.

The chain employs TRBV6-1 and TRBJ2-1; perhaps TRBD2 as D (5 bases). This CDR3 comprises 16 residues. In germline, CDR1 is MNHNS, CDR2 SASEGT. The V gene lost 4 bases and the J gene lost 5 bases, with 18 bases spanning the gap. The CDR3 sequence is CASSAPHNYGDNEQFF. The CDR3 DNA reads as TGTGCCAGCAGTGCGCCACACAATTACGGGGACAATGAGCAGTTCTTC.

The genes are TRBV6-5 and TRBJ1-2, with TRBD1 as a possible D gene (6 bases). Germline-derived CDR1 and CDR2 are MNHEY and SVGAGI. V was trimmed by 6 bases and J by 2 bases, leaving 10 bases between them. The CDR3 is 13 amino acids. The CDR3: CASRQTGNYGYTF. For the CDR3, the DNA is TGTGCCAGCAGACAAACAGGGAACTATGGCTACACCTTC.

The rearrangement uses TRBV4-2 and TRBJ1-2; a possible D gene is TRBD1 (6 bases). CDR3 size: 14 residues. The V gene lost 0 bases and the J gene lost 5 bases, with 10 bases spanning the gap. The germline CDR1 and CDR2 sequences are LGHNA and YNFKEQ. CDR3 amino acids: CASSQELQGYGYTF. The CDR3 region has the DNA TGTGCCAGCAGCCAAGAATTACAGGGATATGGCTACACCTTC.

This rearrangement joins TRBV6-6 to TRBJ1-2; D remains unclear. The germline V and J ends were trimmed by 10 bases and 0 bases, with 6 bases remaining between them. The CDR3 runs to 11 residues. Germline V gene lookup returns CDR1 MNHNY and CDR2 SVGAGI (reference sequence). For the CDR3, the DNA is TGTGCCAACATGGCTAACTATGGCTACACCTTC. This encodes CANMANYGYTF.

The CDR3 loop is CASSLPGTGGSGYGYTF. The CDR3 DNA reads as TGTGCCAGCAGCCTACCCGGGACAGGGGGCTCCGGCTATGGCTACACCTTC. The chain combines TRBV5-6 with TRBJ1-2, with 12 bases fitting TRBD1. J lost 4 bases, V lost 4 bases, and 11 bases had no gene match. This CDR3 comprises 17 residues. Germline assignment: CDR1 SGHDT and CDR2 YYEEEE.

The CDR3, as DNA: TGTGCCTGGAGTGTGGGCCGTACGAATGGCTACACCTTC. Protein product: CAWSVGRTNGYTF. The V and J genes are TRBV30 and TRBJ1-2; no definite D call. The length of the CDR3 is 13 residues. Per the germline V gene, CDR1 is GTSNPN and CDR2 is SVGIG (reference sequence). V dropped 0 bases and J dropped 6 bases, with 11 bases sitting between them.

The chain has TRBV27 and TRBJ2-7, with TRBD1 matching 9 bases. Trimming cost V 5 bases and J 3 bases; bases outside gene matches: 5. This CDR3 has 14 residues. Germline lookup yields CDR1 MNHEY and CDR2 SMNVEV (reference sequence). The CDR3 nucleotides are TGTGCCAGCAGTCTACAGGGGGCAAACTACGAGCAGTACTTC. It encodes CASSLQGANYEQYF.

CDR3 sequence: CASSWTGSEQYF. CDR3 DNA sequence: TGTGCCAGCAGCTGGACAGGGTCCGAGCAGTACTTC. The chain has TRBV6-1 and TRBJ2-7, with 8 bases fitting TRBD1. Unmatched junction bases numbered 4, after V lost 6 bases and J lost 6 bases. Looked up from germline, CDR1 is MNHNS and CDR2 is SASEGT. The CDR3 is 12 residues long.

V and J are TRBV27 and TRBJ1-1, with 9 bases aligning to TRBD1. V dropped 3 bases and J dropped 1; count of bases not matched to a gene: 3. Germline V CDR1 and CDR2: MNHEY, SMNVEV (reference sequence). The CDR3 runs 15 residues. CDR3 DNA sequence: TGTGCCAGCAGTTTTCCGGGACAGGGGAACACTGAAGCTTTCTTT. Amino acids: CASSFPGQGNTEAFF.

Written as DNA, the CDR3 is TGTGCCAGCAGTCAACAGGGGGCCCTCTCTGGAAACACCATATATTTT. It encodes CASSQQGALSGNTIYF. The rearrangement uses TRBV2 and TRBJ1-3, with 9 bases matching TRBD1. Germline V gene sequence: CDR1 SNHLY, CDR2 FYNNEI. V lost 5 bases to trimming and J lost 0 bases; unmatched junction nucleotides: 5. CDR3 size: 16 residues.

The chain combines TRBV10-3 with TRBJ2-2, with D perhaps being TRBD1 or TRBD2 (6 bases each). V lost 4 bases, J lost 4 bases, and 10 bases lay in between. CDR1 and CDR2 from the germline V gene are ENHRY and SYGVKD. This CDR3 is 14 amino acids long. This chain's CDR3 is CAISGGDTTGELFF. CDR3 bases: TGTGCCATCAGTGGGGGGGACACCACCGGGGAGCTGTTTTTT.

The V gene is TRBV6-5, the J gene TRBJ1-1, with TRBD1 matching 7 bases. Germline V gene data show CDR1 as MNHEY and CDR2 as SVGAGI. V was pared by 1 base and J by 6 bases, with 8 bases of the junction left unmatched. This CDR3 has 15 residues. DNA for the CDR3: TGTGCCAGCAGTTACTATACAGGGGTATCCGCTGAAGCTTTCTTT. Its translation: CASSYYTGVSAEAFF.

Worth noting for this clone: Other DNA sequences in this specimen translate into the identical CDR3. V usage is TRBV5-4 and J usage is TRBJ1-1; 9 bases match TRBD1. V shed 3 bases, J shed 1 base, and the junction held 1 base outside the gene matches. The CDR3 is 14 amino acids. The V gene's germline CDR1 is SGHNT and CDR2 YYREEE (reference sequence). DNA for the CDR3: TGTGCCAGCAGCTGGGGACAGGGGAACACTGAAGCTTTCTTT. Its protein is CASSWGQGNTEAFF.

V gene TRBV5-7 combines with J gene TRBJ1-4; 7 bases are shared with TRBD1. TRBV5-7 is given ORF status, its function remaining uncertain. The V segment lost 0 bases and the J segment 5 bases; nucleotides outside the gene matches: 1. This CDR3 comprises 14 residues. CDR3 coding DNA: TGTGCCAGCAGCTTGGACAGGGGAAATGAAAAACTGTTTTTT. Translating it yields CASSLDRGNEKLFF.